Sequencing of this T cell receptor beta chain was carried out in a study of T cell clonality in common variable immunodeficiency (dated by TCRdb to the mid-2010s). V is clipped by 0 bases and J by 9 bases, and the sequence between their germline boundaries is 12 bases long. Including cysteine and phenylalanine, the CDR3 has 14 amino acids. The DNA has 33 bases, all within the CDR3, and is read from base 1. The germline V gene encodes CDR1 SEHNR and CDR2 FQNEAQ (reference sequence). Standard criteria, namely reduction of serum IgG, IgA and/or IgM below the normal range together with specific antibody deficiency, were applied for the diagnosis of CVID. The CVID group comprised about 44 subjects, about 15 female and approximately 29 male, aged about 8 to 64 years with a mean age of around 40. Most CVID patients and most healthy controls were of Caucasian heritage. All CVID subjects had received replacement immunoglobulin therapy for at least one year at the time of study participation. At the time of blood collection, no CVID subject was ill or was being treated with immunomodulatory or immunosuppressive medication. Heparinized peripheral whole blood samples of about 4.5 to 8 ml were collected from each donor. Genomic DNA from adults with common variable immune deficiency (CVID) and from healthy adult controls was the source for sequencing TCRbeta CDR3 repertoires. Diluted blood was density-centrifuged over Hypaque 1077 or Ficoll-Paque to isolate peripheral blood mononuclear cells. Genomic DNA was extracted from unsorted mononuclear cells by Qiagen column purification or by a centrifugation-based method.

In the case of this clone: The antigen this receptor binds is unknown. The CDR3 end is not reached by the read, which stops 3 residues before it; the germline J gene fills it in.

Paper-wide results and their limitations: Healthy controls shared more TCRbeta clones with each other than CVID subjects shared among themselves (p < 0.0001). TCRbeta clonality was higher in CVID subjects than in healthy controls (t-test p = 0.018), and the increase was most characteristic of about a third of subjects. Patient heterogeneity within the CVID cohort put limits on correlating repertoire features with clinical complications. CVID TCRbeta sequences reportedly showed fewer deletions and N-nucleotide insertions and lacked highly modified clones with 13 or more V deletions. According to the authors, finding the cause of the higher clonality in CVID would require sequencing the repertoires of T cell subpopulations. Despite equal DNA input, controls averaged around 87,000 unique sequences per sample versus about 31,547 in CVID samples.

Equivalent amounts of genomic DNA from CVID and control samples were used as sequencing input. For every sample, a 60 bp segment covering the rearranged TCRbeta CDR3 region was amplified and then sequenced. The immunoSEQ assay, a bias-corrected multiplex PCR with high-throughput sequencing, was employed for TCRbeta amplification. The authors' pipeline ran thus. Each unique nucleotide sequence was treated as a clone and annotated with V, D and J genes, copy number and frequency. Sequences were labeled productive if in frame, and non-productive if out of frame or containing stop codons. As previously described, Shannon's entropy was used to calculate clonality. Mean CDR3 Kyte-Doolittle hydropathy was derived from the predicted amino acid sequences of productive clones. Using the R hclust function, scaled V gene usage was clustered hierarchically with Manhattan distance and complete linkage. Sharing of clones by CDR3 amino acid sequence was evaluated by resampling 12 repertoires per group over 100 rounds. The repertoires were screened for around 70 published EBV-specific TCRbeta sequences and 200 to 250 published CMV-specific TCRbeta sequences. After a couple of CVID samples that produced fewer than 10,000 sequences were dropped from the analysis, some 42 CVID repertoires remained. This immuneACCESS table, as held by TCRdb, lists in-frame sequences with V and J called but not all clones. Of the missing ones, under half trace to an unresolved V gene in checked studies; the others have no known cause. V, J and clone size were drawn from that table, and D and trimming were deduced from the DNA. This sample shows about 8,000 clones, and none of them turns up only once. The ten largest account for 22% of the sample.

This receptor chain uses TRBV7-9 and TRBJ2-1; the D region possibly corresponds to TRBD2 (5 bases align). This sequence was found in a human donor with common variable immunodeficiency. Sequencing used peripheral blood mononuclear cells. The CDR3 amino acid sequence is: CASSLALDGGEQFF. CDR3 bases read: TGTGCCAGCAGCTTAGCGCTAGATGGAGGTGAG.